This T cell receptor beta chain was observed in a study of shared clonotypes between healthy human individuals. The CDR3 is 12 residues long. CDR1 is SQVTM, CDR2 ANQGSEA, per germline. The V gene lost 0 bases and the J gene lost 8 bases, with 10 bases spanning the gap. The study's findings and limits: Generally, naive subsets (rather than memory subsets) showed larger estimated richness.

Nashville, Tennessee was home to all donors, who were Caucasian adults. Measured with immunoSEQ multiplex PCR; TCRdb has only the in-frame clones, and not every one. Among about 2.3 million clones listed, 90% to 95% were seen once. The table lists this clone with a few counts. What it binds is unknown. The sample taken for sequencing was naive CD4+ T cells from PBMCs. Sample subset: CD45RA+ positively selected. This receptor was obtained from a man between 18 and 29 years old in good health. Some clones in this sample may be carry-over from other donors' samples. The V gene is TRBV29-1, the J gene TRBJ1-1; D gene uncertain. The CDR3 sequence: CSVEDLYVEAFF. CDR3 DNA sequence: TGCAGCGTTGAAGATCTTTACGTGGAAGCTTTCTTT.